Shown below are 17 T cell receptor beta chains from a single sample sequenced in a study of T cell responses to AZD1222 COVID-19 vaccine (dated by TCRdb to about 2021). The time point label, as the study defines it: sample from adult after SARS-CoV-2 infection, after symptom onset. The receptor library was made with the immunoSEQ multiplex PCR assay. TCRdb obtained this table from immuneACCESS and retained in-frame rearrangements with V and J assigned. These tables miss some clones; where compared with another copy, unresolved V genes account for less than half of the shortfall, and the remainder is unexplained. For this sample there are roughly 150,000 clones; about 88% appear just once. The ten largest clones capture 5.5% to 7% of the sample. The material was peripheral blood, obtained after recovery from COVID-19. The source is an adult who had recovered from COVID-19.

In DNA form, the CDR3 reads TGTGCCAGCAGCCAAGTCGGACTAGCGGGAGGGGCCGGGGAGCTGTTTTTT. Its protein product is CASSQVGLAGGAGELFF. The chain carries TRBV3-1 (or the pseudogene TRBV3-2) and TRBJ2-2; 15 nucleotides line up with TRBD2. This CDR3 contains 17 residues. Germline V gene data show CDR1 as LGHDT and CDR2 as YNNKEL (reference sequence). The trim removed 1 base at V and 6 bases at J, leaving 3 bases unmatched.

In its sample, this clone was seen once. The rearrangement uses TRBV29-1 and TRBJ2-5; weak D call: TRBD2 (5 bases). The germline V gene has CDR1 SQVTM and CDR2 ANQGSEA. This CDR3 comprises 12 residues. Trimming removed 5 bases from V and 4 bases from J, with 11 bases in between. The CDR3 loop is CSVSRGGETQYF. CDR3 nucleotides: TGCAGCGTTTCCCGAGGAGGAGAGACCCAGTACTTC.

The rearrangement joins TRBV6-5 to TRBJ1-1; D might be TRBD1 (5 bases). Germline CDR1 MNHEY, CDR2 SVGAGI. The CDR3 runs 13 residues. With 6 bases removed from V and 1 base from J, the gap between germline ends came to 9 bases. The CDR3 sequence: CASSLGRNTEAFF. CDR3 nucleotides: TGTGCCAGCAGCCTGGGACGGAACACTGAAGCTTTCTTT.

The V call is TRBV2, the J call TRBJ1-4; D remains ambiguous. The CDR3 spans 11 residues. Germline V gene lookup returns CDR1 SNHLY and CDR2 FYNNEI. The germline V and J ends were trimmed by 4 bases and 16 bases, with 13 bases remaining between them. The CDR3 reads CASSAGPISFF. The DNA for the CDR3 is TGTGCCAGCAGTGCCGGGCCGATTTCGTTTTTT.

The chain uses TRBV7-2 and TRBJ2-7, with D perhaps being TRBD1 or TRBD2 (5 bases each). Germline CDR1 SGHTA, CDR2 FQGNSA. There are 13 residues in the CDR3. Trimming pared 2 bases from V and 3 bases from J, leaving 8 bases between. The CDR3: CASSLRDGYEQYF. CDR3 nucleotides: TGTGCCAGCAGCTTAAGGGACGGCTACGAGCAGTACTTC.

This chain's CDR3 is CASRRDRSYGYTF. The CDR3, as DNA: TGTGCCAGCAGGAGAGACAGGAGCTATGGCTACACCTTC. The V and J genes are TRBV28 and TRBJ1-2, with a weak D call TRBD1 (6 bases). Germline loops: CDR1 MDHEN, CDR2 SYDVKM. V was trimmed by 6 bases and J by 4 bases, leaving 12 bases between them. This CDR3 comprises 13 residues.

In DNA, the CDR3 is TGTGCCAGCAGTGAAGCGCTAACTATTGGACGGAACCTTCCATTAGCCAAAAACATTCAGTACTTC. Its protein product is CASSEALTIGRNLPLAKNIQYF. The chain carries TRBV2 and TRBJ2-4; D uncertain. The CDR3 has 22 residues. Germline CDR1 is SNHLY and CDR2 is FYNNEI. Trimming took off 0 bases at V and 0 bases at J, with 27 bases between the two ends.

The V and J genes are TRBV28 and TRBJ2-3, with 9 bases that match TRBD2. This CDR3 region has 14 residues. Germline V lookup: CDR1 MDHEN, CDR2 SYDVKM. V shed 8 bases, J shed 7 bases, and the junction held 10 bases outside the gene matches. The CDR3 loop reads CASGNSGRGNTQYF. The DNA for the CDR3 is TGTGCCAGCGGAAATAGCGGGAGAGGAAATACGCAGTATTTT.

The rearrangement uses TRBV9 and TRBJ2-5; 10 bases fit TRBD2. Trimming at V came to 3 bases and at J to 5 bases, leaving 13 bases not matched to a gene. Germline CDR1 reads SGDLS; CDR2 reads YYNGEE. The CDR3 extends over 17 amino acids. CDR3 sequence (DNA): TGTGCCAGCAGCGCCCCCCAAGCGGGGGGGCCTGCGGAGACCCAGTACTTC. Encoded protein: CASSAPQAGGPAETQYF. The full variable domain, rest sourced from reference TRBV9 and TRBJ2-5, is DSGVTQTPKHLITATGQRVTLRCSPRSGDLSVYWYQQSLDQGLQFLIQYYNGEERAKGNILERFSAQQFPDLHSELNLSSLELGDSALYFCASSAPQAGGPAETQYFGPGTRLLVL.

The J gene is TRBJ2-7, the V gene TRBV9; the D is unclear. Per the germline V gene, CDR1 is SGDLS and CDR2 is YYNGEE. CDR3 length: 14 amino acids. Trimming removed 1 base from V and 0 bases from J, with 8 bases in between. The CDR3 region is CASSVTRSSYEQYF. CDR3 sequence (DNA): TGTGCCAGCAGCGTAACCCGGAGCTCCTACGAGCAGTACTTC.

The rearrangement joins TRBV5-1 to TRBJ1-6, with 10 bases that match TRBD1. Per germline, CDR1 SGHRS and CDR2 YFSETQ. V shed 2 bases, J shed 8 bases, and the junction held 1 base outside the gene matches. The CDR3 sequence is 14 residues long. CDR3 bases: TGCGCCAGCAGCTTCGGGACAGGGGATTCACCCCTCCACTTT. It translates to CASSFGTGDSPLHF.

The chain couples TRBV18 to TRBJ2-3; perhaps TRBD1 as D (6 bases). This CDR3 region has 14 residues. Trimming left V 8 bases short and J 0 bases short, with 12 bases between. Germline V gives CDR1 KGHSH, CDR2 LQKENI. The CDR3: CASAEDSSTDTQYF. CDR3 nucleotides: TGTGCCAGCGCTGAGGACAGTAGCACAGATACGCAGTATTTT.

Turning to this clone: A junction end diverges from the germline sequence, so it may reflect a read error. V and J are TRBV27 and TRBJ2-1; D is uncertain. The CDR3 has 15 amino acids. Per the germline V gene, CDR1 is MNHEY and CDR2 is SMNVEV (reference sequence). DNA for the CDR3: TGTGCCAGCAGTATATCGGTGGCACCCTACAATGAGCAGTTCTTC. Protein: CASSISVAPYNEQFF.

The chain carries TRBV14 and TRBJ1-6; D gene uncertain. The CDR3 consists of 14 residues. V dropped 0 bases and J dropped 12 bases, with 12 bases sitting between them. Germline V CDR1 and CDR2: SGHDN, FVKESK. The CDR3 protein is CASSQDRRVGPLHF. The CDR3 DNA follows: TGTGCCAGCAGCCAAGACAGGCGAGTGGGACCCCTCCACTTT.

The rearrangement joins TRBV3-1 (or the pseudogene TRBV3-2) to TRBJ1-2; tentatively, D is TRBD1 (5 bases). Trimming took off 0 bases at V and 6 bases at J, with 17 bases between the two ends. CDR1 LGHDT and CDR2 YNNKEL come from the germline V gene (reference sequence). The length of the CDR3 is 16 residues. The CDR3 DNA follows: TGTGCCAGCAGCCAAGAAATTGGGGGGAGAAGTGATGGCTACACCTTC. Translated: CASSQEIGGRSDGYTF.

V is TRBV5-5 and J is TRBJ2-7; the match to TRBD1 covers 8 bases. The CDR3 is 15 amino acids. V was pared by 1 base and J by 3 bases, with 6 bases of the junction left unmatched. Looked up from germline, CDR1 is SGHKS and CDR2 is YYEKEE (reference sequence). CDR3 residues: CASSLSATGVYEQYF. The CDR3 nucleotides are TGTGCCAGCAGCTTGTCGGCGACAGGGGTCTACGAGCAGTACTTC.

CDR3 in DNA: TGTGCCAGCAGCTTGGTCCTGGGGACTGACACCGGGGAGCTGTTTTTT. Its protein product is CASSLVLGTDTGELFF. This chain connects TRBV7-9 to TRBJ2-2; the D gene is possibly TRBD2 (6 bases). CDR1 is SEHNR, CDR2 FQNEAQ, per germline (reference sequence). Trimming removed 3 bases at V and 3 bases at J, with 14 bases between. This CDR3 comprises 16 residues.